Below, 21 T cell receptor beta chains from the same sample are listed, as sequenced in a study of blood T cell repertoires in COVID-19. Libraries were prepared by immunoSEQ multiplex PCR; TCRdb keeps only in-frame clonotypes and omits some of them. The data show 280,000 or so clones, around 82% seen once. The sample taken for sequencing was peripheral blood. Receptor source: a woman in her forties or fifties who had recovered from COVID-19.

The CDR3 region has the DNA TGTGCCAGCAGCCTCGGGAGCAGTAGGGAGACCCAGTACTTC. As protein: CASSLGSSRETQYF. The rearrangement links TRBV3-1 (or the pseudogene TRBV3-2) to TRBJ2-5; a possible D gene is TRBD2 (6 bases). CDR3 length: 14 residues. Trimming stripped 4 bases from V and 5 bases from J, with 14 bases between. Germline V CDR1 and CDR2: LGHDT, YNNKEL (reference sequence).

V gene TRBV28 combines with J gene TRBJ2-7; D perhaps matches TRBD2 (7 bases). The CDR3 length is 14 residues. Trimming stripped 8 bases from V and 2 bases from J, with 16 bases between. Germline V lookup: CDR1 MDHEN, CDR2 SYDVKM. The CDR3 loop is CASRKRGGAYEQYF. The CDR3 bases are TGTGCCAGCCGAAAGAGGGGGGGGGCCTACGAGCAGTACTTC.

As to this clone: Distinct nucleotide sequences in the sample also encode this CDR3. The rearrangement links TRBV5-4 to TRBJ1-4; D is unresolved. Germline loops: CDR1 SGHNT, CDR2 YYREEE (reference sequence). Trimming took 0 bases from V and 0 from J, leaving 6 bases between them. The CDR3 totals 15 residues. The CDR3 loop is CASSLDRATNEKLFF. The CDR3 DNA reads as TGTGCCAGCAGCTTGGACAGAGCAACTAATGAAAAACTGTTTTTT.

DNA for the CDR3: TGCGCCAGCAGTGAGCCCAATGAGCAGTACTTC. Amino acid sequence: CASSEPNEQYF. The chain recombines TRBV10-2 with TRBJ2-7; no definite D call. CDR1 is WSHSY and CDR2 is SAAADI in the germline V gene. The CDR3 length is 11 residues. Trimming shortened V by 2 bases and J by 7 bases, and 6 bases separated the two germline ends.

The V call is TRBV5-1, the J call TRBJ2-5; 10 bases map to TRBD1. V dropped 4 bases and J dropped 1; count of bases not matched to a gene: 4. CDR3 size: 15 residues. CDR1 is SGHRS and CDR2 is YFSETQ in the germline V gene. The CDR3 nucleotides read TGCGCCAGCAGCAACCGGGACAGGGGCCAAGAGACCCAGTACTTC. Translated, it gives CASSNRDRGQETQYF.

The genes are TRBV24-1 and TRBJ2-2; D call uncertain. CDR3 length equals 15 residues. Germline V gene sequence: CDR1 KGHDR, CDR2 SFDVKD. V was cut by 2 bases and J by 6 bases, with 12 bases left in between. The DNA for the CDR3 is TGTGCCACCAGTGATTCTTTAGAGATAGCCGGGGAGCTGTTTTTT. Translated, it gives CATSDSLEIAGELFF.

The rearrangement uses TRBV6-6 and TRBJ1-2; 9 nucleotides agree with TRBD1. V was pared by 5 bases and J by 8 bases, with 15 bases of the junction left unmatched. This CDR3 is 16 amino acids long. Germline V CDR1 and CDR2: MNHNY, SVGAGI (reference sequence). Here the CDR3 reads CASSLGTGWRLEGYTF. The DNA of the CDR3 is TGTGCCAGCAGTCTCGGGACAGGGTGGAGGCTAGAAGGCTACACCTTC.

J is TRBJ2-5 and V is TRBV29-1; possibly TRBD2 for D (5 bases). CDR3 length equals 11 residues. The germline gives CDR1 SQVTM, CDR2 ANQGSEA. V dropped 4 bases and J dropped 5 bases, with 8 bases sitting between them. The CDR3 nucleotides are TGCAGCGTTGGGGGAGATGAGACCCAGTACTTC. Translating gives CSVGGDETQYF.

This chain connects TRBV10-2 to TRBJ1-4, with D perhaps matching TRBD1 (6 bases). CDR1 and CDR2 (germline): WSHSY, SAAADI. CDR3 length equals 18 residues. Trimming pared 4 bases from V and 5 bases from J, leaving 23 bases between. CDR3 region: CASSGVKSGGLRNEKLFF. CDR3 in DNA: TGCGCCAGCAGTGGGGTCAAGAGTGGGGGCCTTAGGAATGAAAAACTGTTTTTT.

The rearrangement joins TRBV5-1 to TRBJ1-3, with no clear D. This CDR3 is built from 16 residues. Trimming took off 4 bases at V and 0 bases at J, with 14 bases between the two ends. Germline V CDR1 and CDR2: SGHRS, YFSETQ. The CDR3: CASSKYTMNSGNTIYF. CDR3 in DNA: TGCGCCAGCAGCAAATATACAATGAACTCTGGAAACACCATATATTTT.

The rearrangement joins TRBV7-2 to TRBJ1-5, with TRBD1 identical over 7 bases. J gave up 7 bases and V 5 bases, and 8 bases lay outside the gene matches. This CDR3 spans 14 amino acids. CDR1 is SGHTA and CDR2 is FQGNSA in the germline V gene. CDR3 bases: TGTGCCAGCAGCCAGGACAGGCAGCGCCAGCCCCAGCATTTT. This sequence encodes CASSQDRQRQPQHF.

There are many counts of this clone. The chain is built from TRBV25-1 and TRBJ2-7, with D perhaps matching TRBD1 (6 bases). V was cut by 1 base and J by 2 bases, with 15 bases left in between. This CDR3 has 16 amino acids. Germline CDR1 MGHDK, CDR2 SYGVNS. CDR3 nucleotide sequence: TGTGCCAGCAGTGAATTCGCGAGTCAGGGGCCCTACGAGCAGTACTTC. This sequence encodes CASSEFASQGPYEQYF.

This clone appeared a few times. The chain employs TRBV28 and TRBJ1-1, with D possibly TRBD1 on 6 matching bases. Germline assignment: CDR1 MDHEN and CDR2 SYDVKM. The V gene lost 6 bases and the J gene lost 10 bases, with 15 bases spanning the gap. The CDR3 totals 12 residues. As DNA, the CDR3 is TGTGCCAGCAGGCACACAGGGATCATAGCTTTCTTT. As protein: CASRHTGIIAFF.

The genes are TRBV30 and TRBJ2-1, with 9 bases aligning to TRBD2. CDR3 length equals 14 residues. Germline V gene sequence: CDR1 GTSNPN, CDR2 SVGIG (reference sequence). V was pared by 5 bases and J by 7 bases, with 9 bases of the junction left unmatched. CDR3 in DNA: TGTGCCTGGGGGACTAGCCCCCTTAATAATGAGCAGTTCTTC. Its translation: CAWGTSPLNNEQFF.

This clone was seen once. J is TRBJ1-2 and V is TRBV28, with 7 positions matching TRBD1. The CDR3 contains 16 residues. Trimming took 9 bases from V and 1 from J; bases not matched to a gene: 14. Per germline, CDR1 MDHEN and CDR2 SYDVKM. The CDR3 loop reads CASTTLGQGVNYGYTF. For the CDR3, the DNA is TGTGCCAGTACTACTTTGGGGCAGGGGGTTAACTATGGCTACACCTTC.

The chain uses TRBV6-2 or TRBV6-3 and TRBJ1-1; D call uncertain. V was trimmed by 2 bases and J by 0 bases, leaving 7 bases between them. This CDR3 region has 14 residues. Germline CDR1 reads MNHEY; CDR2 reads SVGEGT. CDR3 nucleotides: TGTGCCAGCAGTTACATGCAGATGAACACTGAAGCTTTCTTT. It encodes CASSYMQMNTEAFF.

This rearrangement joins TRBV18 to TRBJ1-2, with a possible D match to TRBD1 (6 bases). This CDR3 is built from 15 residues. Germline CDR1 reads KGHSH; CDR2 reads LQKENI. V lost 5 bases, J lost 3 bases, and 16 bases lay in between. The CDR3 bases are TGTGCCAGCTCATTCCGCCGGGACACGGACTATGGCTACACCTTC. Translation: CASSFRRDTDYGYTF.

The CDR3: CASSALRGSSYNEQFF. The DNA of the CDR3 is TGTGCCAGCAGCGCACTTAGGGGCAGCTCCTACAATGAGCAGTTCTTC. The chain is built from TRBV7-9 and TRBJ2-1; TRBD1 might be the D (5 bases). CDR1 and CDR2 (germline): SEHNR, FQNEAQ (reference sequence). Trimming left V 5 bases short and J 0 bases short, with 14 bases between. CDR3 size: 16 residues.

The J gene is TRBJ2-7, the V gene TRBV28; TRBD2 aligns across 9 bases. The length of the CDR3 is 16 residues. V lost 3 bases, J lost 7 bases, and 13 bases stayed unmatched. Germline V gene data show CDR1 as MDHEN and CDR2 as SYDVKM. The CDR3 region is CASSLRLAGTLGEQYF. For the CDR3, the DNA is TGTGCCAGCAGTTTGAGGCTAGCGGGAACATTGGGGGAGCAGTACTTC.

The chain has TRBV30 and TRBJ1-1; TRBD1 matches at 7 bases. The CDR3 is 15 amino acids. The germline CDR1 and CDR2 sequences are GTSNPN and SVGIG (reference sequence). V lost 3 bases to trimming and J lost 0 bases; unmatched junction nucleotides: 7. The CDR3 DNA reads TGTGCCTGGAGCAGGACAGGCTCTATGAACACTGAAGCTTTCTTT. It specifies CAWSRTGSMNTEAFF.

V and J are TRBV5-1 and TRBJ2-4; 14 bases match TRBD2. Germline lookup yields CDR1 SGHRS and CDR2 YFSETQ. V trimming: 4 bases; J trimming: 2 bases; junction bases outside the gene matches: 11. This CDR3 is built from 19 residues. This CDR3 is CASSLWTSGGSITKNIQYF. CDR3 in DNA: TGCGCCAGCAGCCTCTGGACTAGCGGGGGGTCGATTACCAAAAACATTCAGTACTTC.